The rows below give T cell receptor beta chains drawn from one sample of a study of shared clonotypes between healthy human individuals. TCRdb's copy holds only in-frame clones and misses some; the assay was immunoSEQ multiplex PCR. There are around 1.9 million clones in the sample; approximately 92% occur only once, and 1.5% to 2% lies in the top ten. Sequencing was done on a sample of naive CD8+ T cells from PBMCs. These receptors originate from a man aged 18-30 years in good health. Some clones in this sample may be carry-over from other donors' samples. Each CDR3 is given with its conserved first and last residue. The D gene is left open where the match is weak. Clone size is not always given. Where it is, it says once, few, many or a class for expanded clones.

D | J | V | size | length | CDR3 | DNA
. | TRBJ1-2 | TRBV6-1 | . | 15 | CASSEGPGNYYGYTF | TGTGCCAGCAGTGAAGGTCCCGGCAACTACTATGGCTACACCTTC
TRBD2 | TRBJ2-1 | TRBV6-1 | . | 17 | CASSENPVLAEGNEQFF | TGTGCCAGCAGTGAAAATCCAGTACTAGCGGAGGGGAATGAGCAGTTCTTC
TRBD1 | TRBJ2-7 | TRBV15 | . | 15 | CATSSRDRGLYEQYF | TGTGCCACCAGCAGCCGGGACAGGGGGCTCTACGAGCAGTACTTC
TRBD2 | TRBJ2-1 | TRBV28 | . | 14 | CASSLAGRHYEQFF | TGTGCCAGCAGTTTGGCCGGGAGGCATTATGAGCAGTTCTTC
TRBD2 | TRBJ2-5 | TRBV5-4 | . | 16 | CASSFPLAVVLETQYF | TGTGCCAGCAGCTTTCCTCTAGCGGTAGTTCTGGAGACCCAGTACTTC
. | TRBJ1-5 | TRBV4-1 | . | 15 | CASSQDLSGVQPQHF | TGCGCCAGCAGCCAAGATCTATCAGGGGTTCAGCCCCAGCATTTT
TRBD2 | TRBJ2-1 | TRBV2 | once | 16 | CASSTLAGGPSHEQFF | TGTGCCAGCAGCACACTAGCGGGAGGGCCATCCCATGAGCAGTTCTTC
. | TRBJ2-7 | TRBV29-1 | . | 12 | CSVEGQAYEQYF | TGCAGCGTTGAAGGGCAGGCCTACGAGCAGTACTTC
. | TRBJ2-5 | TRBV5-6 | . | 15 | CASSLRQNSQETQYF | TGTGCCAGCAGCTTGCGGCAGAATAGCCAAGAGACCCAGTACTTC
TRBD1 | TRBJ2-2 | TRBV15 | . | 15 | CATSRTGGATGELFF | TGTGCCACCAGCCGCACAGGGGGCGCGACCGGGGAGCTGTTTTTT
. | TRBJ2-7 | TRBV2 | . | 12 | CASSEPPDEQYF | TGTGCCAGCAGTGAACCCCCCGACGAGCAGTACTTC
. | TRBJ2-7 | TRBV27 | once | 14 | CASSLLSGNGEQYF | TGTGCCAGCAGTTTATTATCAGGGAACGGGGAGCAGTACTTC
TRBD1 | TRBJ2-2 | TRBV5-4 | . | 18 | CASSLGFRDRALEGELFF | TGTGCCAGCAGCTTGGGGTTTCGGGACAGGGCCCTGGAAGGGGAGCTGTTTTTT
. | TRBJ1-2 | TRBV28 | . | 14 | CASSLGGASYGYTF | TGTGCCAGCAGTTTAGGGGGGGCTTCTTATGGCTACACCTTC
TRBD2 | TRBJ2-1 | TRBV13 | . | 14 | CASTLGRGWDEQFF | TGTGCCAGCACTCTCGGGAGGGGATGGGATGAGCAGTTCTTC
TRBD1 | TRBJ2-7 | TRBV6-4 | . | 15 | CASSDWGTGGNEQYF | TGTGCCAGCAGTGATTGGGGGACAGGGGGGAACGAGCAGTACTTC
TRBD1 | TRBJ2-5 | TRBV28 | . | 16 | CASSPPLTGGRETQYF | TGTGCCAGCAGCCCTCCGTTAACAGGGGGAAGAGAGACCCAGTACTTC
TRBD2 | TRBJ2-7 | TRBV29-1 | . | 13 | CSAGTSGSYEQYF | TGCAGCGCCGGGACTAGCGGGAGCTACGAGCAGTACTTC
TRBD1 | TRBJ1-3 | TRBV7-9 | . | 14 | CASSPGQGGYTIYF | TGTGCCAGCAGCCCAGGACAGGGAGGGTACACCATATATTTT
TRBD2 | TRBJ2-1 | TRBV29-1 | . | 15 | CSVEYRGRDLNEQFF | TGCAGCGTTGAATATCGGGGGAGGGACCTCAATGAGCAGTTCTTC
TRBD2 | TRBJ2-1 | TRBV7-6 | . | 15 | CASSRLQLGGNEQFF | TGTGCCAGCAGCCGGCTTCAGCTGGGAGGGAATGAGCAGTTCTTC
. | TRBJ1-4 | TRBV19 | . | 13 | CASYQRTDEKLFF | TGTGCCAGTTATCAAAGGACGGATGAAAAACTGTTTTTT
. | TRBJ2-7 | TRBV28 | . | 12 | CASRGPHYEQYF | TGTGCCAGCCGGGGACCCCACTACGAGCAGTACTTC
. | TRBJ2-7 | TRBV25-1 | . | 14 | CASSDLGASYEQYF | TGTGCCAGCAGTGATCTGGGGGCCTCCTACGAGCAGTACTTC
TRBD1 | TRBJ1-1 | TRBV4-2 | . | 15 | CASSPGQGLATEAFF | TGTGCCAGCAGCCCAGGACAGGGCCTGGCCACTGAAGCTTTCTTT
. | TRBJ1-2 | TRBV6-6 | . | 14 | CASSPSGKSYGYTF | TGTGCCAGCAGCCCCTCTGGGAAATCCTATGGCTACACCTTC
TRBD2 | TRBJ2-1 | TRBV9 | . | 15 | CASSVAGTSGNEQFF | TGTGCCAGCAGCGTAGCCGGGACTAGCGGAAATGAGCAGTTCTTC
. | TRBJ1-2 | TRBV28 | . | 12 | CASSLWGVGYTF | TGTGCCAGCAGTTTGTGGGGGGTTGGCTACACCTTC
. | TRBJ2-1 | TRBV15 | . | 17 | CATSRIQGPSSYNEQFF | TGTGCCACCAGCAGAATACAGGGCCCCAGCTCCTACAATGAGCAGTTCTTC
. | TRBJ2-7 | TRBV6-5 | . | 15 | CASSYVTGEGYEQYF | TGTGCCAGCAGTTACGTTACAGGGGAGGGGTACGAGCAGTACTTC
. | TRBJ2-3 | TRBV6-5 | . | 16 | CASSYSPRGVPDTQYF | TGTGCCAGCAGTTACTCCCCACGGGGCGTCCCAGATACGCAGTATTTT
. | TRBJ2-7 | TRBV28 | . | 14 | CASSNADRFGEQYF | TGTGCCAGCAGCAACGCGGACCGTTTTGGCGAGCAGTACTTC
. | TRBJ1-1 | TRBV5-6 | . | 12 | CASSAGSIGAFF | TGTGCCAGCAGCGCAGGATCCATCGGGGCTTTCTTT
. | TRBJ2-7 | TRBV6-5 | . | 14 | CASSYSPGSYEQYF | TGTGCCAGCAGTTACTCCCCAGGATCCTACGAGCAGTACTTC
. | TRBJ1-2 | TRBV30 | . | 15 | CAWSASWGGRFGYTF | TGTGCCTGGAGCGCCTCGTGGGGGGGGAGGTTTGGCTACACCTTC
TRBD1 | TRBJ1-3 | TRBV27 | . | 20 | CASSLSRTGRMGIRGNTIYF | TGTGCCAGCAGTTTATCGAGGACAGGGCGAATGGGTATACGTGGAAACACCATATATTTT
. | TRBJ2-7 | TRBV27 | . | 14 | CASSLSPATYEQYF | TGTGCCAGCAGTTTATCCCCGGCCACGTACGAGCAGTACTTC